These T cell receptor beta chains were read from a single sample in a study of lymphopenia after photon versus proton radiotherapy. TCRdb keeps only in-frame clones here, not all; method: immunoSEQ multiplex PCR. This sample yields about 70,000 clones, of which about 89% are seen a single time; more than 10% belongs to the top ten. The sequencing used peripheral blood, collected from a patient treated with proton-based radiotherapy. The receptors here all came from a man at least 80 years old with esophageal cancer. The CDR3 runs from the conserved cysteine through the conserved F or W. The D gene is left open where the match is weak. The size field is filled for only some rows; it gives once, few, many or a size class.

NA	NA	TRBV9	TRBJ2-5	TGTGCCAGCAGCGGACGCCAAGAGACCCAGTACTTC	CASSGRQETQYF
NA	TRBD1	TRBV19	TRBJ1-1	TGTGCCAGTCGCCTCGGGACAGGGAATACTTTCTTT	CASRLGTGNTFF
once	NA	TRBV5-6	TRBJ2-3	TGTGCCAGCAGCTTGCCAGGGGCGAACACAGATACGCAGTATTTT	CASSLPGANTDTQYF
NA	TRBD1	TRBV6-6	TRBJ1-5	TGTGCCAGCAAGGAGACAGGGCATAGCAATCAGCCCCAGCATTTT	CASKETGHSNQPQHF
NA	TRBD2	TRBV7-2	TRBJ2-5	TGTGCCAGCAGCTTAGGAACCGGGACTAGCGGAGAAGAGACCCAGTACTTC	CASSLGTGTSGEETQYF
NA	NA	TRBV19	TRBJ1-6	TGTGCCAGTAACCGGGGAAGTAATTCACCCCTCCACTTT	CASNRGSNSPLHF
once	NA	TRBV6-6	TRBJ2-7	TGTGCCAGCAGTAGCCAGCGGACCGCATCCTACGAGCAGTACTTC	CASSSQRTASYEQYF
NA	TRBD1	TRBV5-1	TRBJ2-2	TGCGCCAGCAGCTTAACAGGGGGCTACACCGGGGAGCTGTTTTTT	CASSLTGGYTGELFF
few	NA	TRBV5-6	TRBJ1-6	TGTGCCAGCAGCTTGGCGAGGGGAAGAGGAGGTAATTCACCCCTCCACTTT	CASSLARGRGGNSPLHF
NA	NA	TRBV19	TRBJ1-2	TGTGCCAGTAGTACGGGACTAGGCTATGGCTACACCTTC	CASSTGLGYGYTF
NA	NA	TRBV7-9	TRBJ2-7	TGTGCCAGCAGCTTAGAAGGGTCGGAGTACTTC	CASSLEGSEYF
NA	TRBD1	TRBV7-8	TRBJ1-6	TGTGCCAGCAGCTTAGGGACAGGGGCGAATTCACCCCTCCACTTT	CASSLGTGANSPLHF
few	NA	TRBV7-8	TRBJ1-5	TGTGCCAGCAGCCCCCGAGACATAAATCAGCCCCAGCATTTT	CASSPRDINQPQHF
NA	TRBD1	TRBV9	TRBJ2-5	TGTGCCAGCAGCGTGGGACAGGGGGAGGAGACCCAGTACTTC	CASSVGQGEETQYF
NA	TRBD2	TRBV6-6	TRBJ2-1	TGTGCCAGCAGGTTCGGGGGGGCCGTCGCCTACAATGAGCAGTTCTTC	CASRFGGAVAYNEQFF
NA	NA	TRBV10-1	TRBJ2-3	TGCGCCAGCAGTGAGGAAGGGTGGAAGGGCACAGATACGCAGTATTTT	CASSEEGWKGTDTQYF
NA	NA	TRBV7-9	TRBJ2-1	TGTGCCAGCAGCTTAACCCGGGACCCCCGCTCCTACAATGAGCAGTTCTTC	CASSLTRDPRSYNEQFF
once	NA	TRBV5-4	TRBJ2-5	TGTGCCAGCAACCCTATTGGAGAGTACCAAGAGACCCAGTACTTC	CASNPIGEYQETQYF
NA	NA	TRBV5-6	TRBJ2-1	TGTGCCAGCAGCCGACAGGTACAGCAGTTCTTC	CASSRQVQQFF
NA	NA	TRBV19	TRBJ2-1	TGTGCCAGTAAAGGACGGTCCTACAATGAGCAGTTCTTC	CASKGRSYNEQFF
NA	NA	TRBV7-2	TRBJ1-2	TGTGCCAGCAGCTCCAGGGCTAATAACTATGGCTACACCTTC	CASSSRANNYGYTF
NA	NA	TRBV15	TRBJ2-2	TGTGCCACCAGTAGCTGGGGTAACACCGGGGAGCTGTTTTTT	CATSSWGNTGELFF
NA	TRBD1	TRBV7-7	TRBJ2-7	TGTGCTAGCAGCTTAGGGGGCGGGTACGAGCAGTACTTC	CASSLGGGYEQYF
NA	TRBD1	TRBV5-1	TRBJ1-2	TGCGCCAGCAGCTTGGGGGGACAGTGGAGTGAAGGCTACACCTTC	CASSLGGQWSEGYTF
NA	NA	TRBV21-1	TRBJ1-5	TGTGCCAGCACAACGGGGGACGGCTTCAATCAGCCCCAGCATTTT	CASTTGDGFNQPQHF
NA	NA	TRBV4-2	TRBJ2-6	TGTGCCAGCAGCCTCGACCTAACAGTATCTGGGGCCAACGTCCTGACTTTC	CASSLDLTVSGANVLTF
NA	NA	TRBV9	TRBJ2-3	TGTGCCAGCAGCGTAGACCCGCAGGGGTTAATATCCACAGATACGCAGTATTTT	CASSVDPQGLISTDTQYF
NA	NA	TRBV5-1	TRBJ2-7	TGCGCCAGCAGCTTGGCGGGGGACGGACGGTACGAGCAGTACTTC	CASSLAGDGRYEQYF
NA	TRBD2	TRBV5-4	TRBJ2-3	TGTGCCAGCAGCTTGGCCGGTAGCGGGGGGCCGAATACGCAGTATTTT	CASSLAGSGGPNTQYF
NA	NA	TRBV29-1	TRBJ2-5	TGCAGCGTTGTGCTGGGGATGGAGACCCAGTACTTC	CSVVLGMETQYF
NA	TRBD2	TRBV4-3	TRBJ2-1	TGCGCCAGCAGCCAGTTAGCGGGAGGGCGTGGGGATGAGCAGTTCTTC	CASSQLAGGRGDEQFF
NA	NA	TRBV7-7	TRBJ1-3	TGTGCTAGCAGTCCAGACAGGGGAAACACCATATATTTT	CASSPDRGNTIYF
NA	NA	TRBV2	TRBJ2-7	TGTGCCAGCAGCGGAACGGGGGGCCGCTACGAGCAGTACTTC	CASSGTGGRYEQYF
NA	NA	TRBV5-1	TRBJ1-3	TGCGCCAGCAGCTTGGACGGAGCCTCTGGAAACACCATATATTTT	CASSLDGASGNTIYF
few	NA	TRBV4-3	TRBJ2-2	TGCGCCAGCAGCCAAGATTATTTGGGGATTTCGAACACCGGGGAGCTGTTTTTT	CASSQDYLGISNTGELFF
once	NA	TRBV10-2	TRBJ2-3	TGCGCCAGCATGGCCCGGGCAGCCCCTTTCACAGATACGCAGTATTTT	CASMARAAPFTDTQYF
NA	NA	TRBV29-1	TRBJ1-5	TGCAGCGCACAGAAAGGGGGTCTAAATCAGCCCCAGCATTTT	CSAQKGGLNQPQHF
NA	NA	TRBV19	TRBJ2-7	TGTGCCAGTAGTATCAGTAGCGGCCCTTACGAGCAGTACTTC	CASSISSGPYEQYF
NA	TRBD1	TRBV2	TRBJ1-4	TGTGCCAGCAGTCAGGGGGCCGCTAATGAAAAACTGTTTTTT	CASSQGAANEKLFF
NA	NA	TRBV10-2	TRBJ1-2	TGCGCCAGCAGTGACACAGGTGGGATAGATGGCTACACCTTC	CASSDTGGIDGYTF
NA	NA	TRBV28	TRBJ1-4	TGTGCCAGCAGTTTATTCGGCGATAATGAAAAACTGTTTTTT	CASSLFGDNEKLFF
NA	TRBD1	TRBV4-3	TRBJ2-3	TGCGCCAGCAGCCAAGGGTTCGAGGGGGCCACAGATACGCAGTATTTT	CASSQGFEGATDTQYF
NA	NA	TRBV7-3	TRBJ1-1	TGTGCCAGCAGCTTAAGGGCGGGGACTGAAGCTTTCTTT	CASSLRAGTEAFF
NA	TRBD2	TRBV7-2	TRBJ2-7	TGTGCCAGCAGCTTAGAGGGACTAGCGGGAGATTTTGGGTTCGAGCAGTACTTC	CASSLEGLAGDFGFEQYF
NA	TRBD1	TRBV7-9	TRBJ2-1	TGTGCCAGCAGCTTAGCCTACGGACAGGGGTCCTACAATGAGCAGTTCTTC	CASSLAYGQGSYNEQFF
NA	TRBD2	TRBV4-1	TRBJ2-3	TGCGCCAGCAGCCAGGGGACTAGCGGGGGGGTGGCAGATACGCAGTATTTT	CASSQGTSGGVADTQYF
NA	NA	TRBV5-4	TRBJ1-1	TGTGCCAGCAGCGAAGGACAAGGGATGAACACTGAAGCTTTCTTT	CASSEGQGMNTEAFF
NA	NA	TRBV4-3	TRBJ1-6	TGCGCCAGCAGCCAAGCGCCGTCCTATGATTCACCCCTCCACTTT	CASSQAPSYDSPLHF
NA	TRBD2	TRBV9	TRBJ2-1	TGTGCCAGCAGCGAGAGGTTAGCGGGAGGTACCCCTGACAATGAGCAGTTCTTC	CASSERLAGGTPDNEQFF
NA	NA	TRBV18	TRBJ1-2	TGTGCCAGCTCCCCCGACGGGGGTATCTTCAACTATGGCTACACCTTC	CASSPDGGIFNYGYTF
once	TRBD2	TRBV5-4	TRBJ2-3	TGTGCCAGCGTCCCGGGACTAGCGGGAGAGCGGGATACGCAGTATTTT	CASVPGLAGERDTQYF
NA	NA	TRBV5-1	TRBJ2-2	TGCGCCAGCAGCTTAACCGAGACCGGGGAGCTGTTTTTT	CASSLTETGELFF
NA	TRBD2	TRBV19	TRBJ2-1	TGTGCCAGTAGTCAATCCCTAGCGGGGAGTACAATGAAGCAGTTCTTC	CASSQSLAGSTMKQFF
NA	TRBD2	TRBV2	TRBJ2-1	TGTGCCAGTCTGAAAATAGCGGGGGGCTCCTACAATGAGCAGTTCTTC	CASLKIAGGSYNEQFF
NA	TRBD1	TRBV7-9	TRBJ1-4	TGTGCCAGCAGCCAGGGGGGCGGTGAAAAACTGTTTTTT	CASSQGGGEKLFF
NA	NA	TRBV27	TRBJ2-1	TGTGCCAGCAGTTTAGGAGTTTTAGTCCCGCTAGAGCATGAGCAGTTCTTC	CASSLGVLVPLEHEQFF
NA	TRBD1	TRBV9	TRBJ2-7	TGTGCCAGCAGCGTAGTGGACAGGGGGCTGGGAGAGCAGTACTTC	CASSVVDRGLGEQYF